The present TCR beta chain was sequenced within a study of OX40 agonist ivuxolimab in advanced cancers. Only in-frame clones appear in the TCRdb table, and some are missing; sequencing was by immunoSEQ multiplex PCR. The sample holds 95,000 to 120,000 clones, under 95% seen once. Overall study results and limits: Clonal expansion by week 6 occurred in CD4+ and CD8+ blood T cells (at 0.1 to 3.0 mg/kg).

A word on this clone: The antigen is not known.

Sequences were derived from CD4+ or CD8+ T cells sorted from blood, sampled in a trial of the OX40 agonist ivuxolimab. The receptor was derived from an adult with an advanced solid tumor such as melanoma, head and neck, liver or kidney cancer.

The CDR3 nucleotides are TGTGCCAGCAACCCAGGGGTGAACACTGAAGCTTTCTTT. The encoded protein is CASNPGVNTEAFF. The gene calls are TRBV2 and TRBJ1-1, with D possibly matching TRBD1 (6 bases). Germline V CDR1 and CDR2: SNHLY, FYNNEI. V lost 7 bases to trimming and J lost 0 bases, with 9 bases between them. The CDR3 loop spans 13 amino acids.